The 8 T cell receptor beta chains given below trace back to one sample, sequenced in a study of T cells in Graves' hyperthyroidism and ophthalmopathy. RNA transcripts yielded amplified TCR beta CDR3 regions. During a first-round RT-PCR of the TCR CDR3, the HTBI primer set was used. TCRdb reanalysed the multiplex PCR reads using MiXCR and keeps one entry per CDR3 protein. The table records around 350,000 distinct CDR3 sequences, roughly 15% of them present only once. The sample consisted of blood. The receptors were sampled from a woman between 55 and 75 years old with Graves' ophthalmopathy.

The chain links TRBV19 to TRBJ1-6; 7 bases are shared with TRBD1. The J segment lost 8 bases and the V segment lost 6 bases, leaving 10 bases of the junction unmatched. From germline, CDR1 is LNHDA and CDR2 SQIVND (reference sequence). The CDR3 consists of 15 residues. CDR3 coding DNA: TGTGCCAGTAGACTGACAGGGCCTCAATATTCACCCCTCCACTTT. Translating gives CASRLTGPQYSPLHF.

The chain couples TRBV9 to TRBJ2-7; 7 nucleotides line up with TRBD1. V lost 1 base, J lost 2 bases, and 9 bases stayed unmatched. Germline V lookup: CDR1 SGDLS, CDR2 YYNGEE. The CDR3 sequence is 16 residues long. The CDR3 sequence: CASSVQETGHTYEQYF. The CDR3 region has the DNA TGTGCCAGCAGCGTACAGGAGACAGGGCATACCTACGAGCAGTACTTC. Filled out from reference TRBV9 and TRBJ2-7, the complete variable domain reads DSGVTQTPKHLITATGQRVTLRCSPRSGDLSVYWYQQSLDQGLQFLIQYYNGEERAKGNILERFSAQQFPDLHSELNLSSLELGDSALYFCASSVQETGHTYEQYFGPGTRLTVT.

This clonotype turned up a few times. The rearrangement joins TRBV19 to TRBJ2-5; D might be TRBD1 (5 bases). The CDR3 runs 13 residues. Looked up from germline, CDR1 is LNHDA and CDR2 is SQIVND (reference sequence). The germline V and J ends were trimmed by 3 bases and 5 bases, with 10 bases remaining between them. In nucleotides, the CDR3 is TGTGCCAGTAGTATCCAGGGTAAGGAGACCCAGTACTTC. This codes for CASSIQGKETQYF.

This clonotype was seen more than once but under ten times. The chain employs TRBV24-1 and TRBJ2-2; tentatively, D is TRBD2 (5 bases). Per germline, CDR1 KGHDR and CDR2 SFDVKD. Between the trimmed V and J ends, which lost 1 base and 5 bases, there was a span of 19 bases. The CDR3 has 18 residues. The CDR3 DNA is TGTGCCACCAGTGATTTCATCCCTGCCCGGGGTTGGACCGGGGAGCTGTTTTTT. Encoded protein: CATSDFIPARGWTGELFF.

This clonotype showed up many times. The chain is built from TRBV12-3 or TRBV12-4 and TRBJ2-3; D gene ambiguous. V lost 7 bases to trimming and J lost 0 bases, with 14 bases between them. The CDR3 sequence is 15 residues long. The CDR3 region is CASTLRRRSTDTQYF. CDR3 DNA sequence: TGTGCCAGCACCCTCCGTAGACGAAGCACAGATACGCAGTATTTT.

The CDR3 spells CASSNTGRAEKLFF. The CDR3 DNA follows: TGTGCCAGCAGTAATACAGGGAGGGCTGAAAAACTGTTTTTT. The chain joins TRBV6-2 or TRBV6-3 to TRBJ1-4; TRBD1 might be the D (6 bases). The germline CDR1 and CDR2 sequences are MNHEY and SVGEGT. This CDR3 comprises 14 residues. V was trimmed by 5 bases and J by 7 bases, leaving 14 bases between them.

The table lists this clonotype with many counts. V is TRBV10-3 and J is TRBJ1-1; maybe TRBD1 (5 bases). In germline, CDR1 is ENHRY, CDR2 SYGVKD. There are 13 residues in the CDR3. Trimming shortened V by 7 bases and J by 0 bases, and 9 bases separated the two germline ends. The CDR3 protein is CAIKDTVNTEAFF. For the CDR3, the DNA is TGTGCCATCAAGGACACAGTGAACACTGAAGCTTTCTTT.

In its sample, this clonotype was seen a few times. The chain combines TRBV6-1 with TRBJ1-5, with D unresolved. The CDR3 runs to 11 residues. CDR1 is MNHNS, CDR2 SASEGT, per germline. V was trimmed by 6 bases and J by 7 bases, leaving 7 bases between them. Written as DNA, the CDR3 is TGTGCCAGCAGCAACTACCAGCCCCAGCATTTT. The encoded protein is CASSNYQPQHF.